The clone carrying this T cell receptor beta chain was observed at least ten times. Its antigen remains unknown. The record originates from a study of spatial heterogeneity in lung cancer. The time point denotes: sample taken at primary tumor resection. Study-wide findings and caveats: Mutation tallies in tumors tracked expanded intratumoral alpha and beta TCR counts.

MiXCR was run by TCRdb on the 5' RACE reads, yielding one entry per CDR3 protein. The sample carries some 7,800 distinct CDR3 sequences, about an eighth recorded once. The length of the CDR3 is 13 residues. The sample in question was lung tumor tissue, obtained at surgery. The genes are TRBV21-1 and TRBJ2-7; TRBD1 reflects the table's D call only, with no check against the DNA. TRBV21-1 represents a pseudogene. This TCR was sampled from a male donor with early-stage non-small cell lung cancer. The CDR3 is CASTLNGCYEQYF. DNA for the CDR3: TGTGCCAGCACCCTGAATGGGTGCTACGAGCAGTACTTC.